This T cell receptor (beta chain) was captured by sequencing in a study of blood T cell repertoires in COVID-19. The CDR3 spans 15 residues. The junction had 8 bases not matched to a gene; V was cut back by 5 bases and J by 7 bases. Germline V CDR1 and CDR2: MDHEN, SYDVKM. TCRdb's table, derived via immunoSEQ multiplex PCR, lists solely in-frame clones and lacks some. The repertoire has roughly 220,000 clones, approximately 85% of them found once; the top ten carry 2.9%. The V gene is TRBV28, the J gene TRBJ1-4, with TRBD1 identical over 9 bases. The clonotype was recovered from a middle-aged man who had recovered from COVID-19. The material sequenced was peripheral blood. CDR3 loop: CASSTRQGVVEKLFF. Written as DNA, the CDR3 is TGTGCCAGCAGTACTCGACAGGGGGTAGTTGAAAAACTGTTTTTT.